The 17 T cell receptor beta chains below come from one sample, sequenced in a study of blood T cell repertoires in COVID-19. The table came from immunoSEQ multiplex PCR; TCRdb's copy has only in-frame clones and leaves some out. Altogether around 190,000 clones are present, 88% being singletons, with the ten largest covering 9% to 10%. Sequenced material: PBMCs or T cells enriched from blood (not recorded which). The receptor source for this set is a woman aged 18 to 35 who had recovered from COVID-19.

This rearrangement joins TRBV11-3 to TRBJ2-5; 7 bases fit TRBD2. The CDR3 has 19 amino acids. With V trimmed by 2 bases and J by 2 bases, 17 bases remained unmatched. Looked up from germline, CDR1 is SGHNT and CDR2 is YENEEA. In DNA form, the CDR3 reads TGTGCCAGCAGCTTACGGGGGGACTTCGCCCCTGGGGGGCAAGAGACCCAGTACTTC. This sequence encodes CASSLRGDFAPGGQETQYF.

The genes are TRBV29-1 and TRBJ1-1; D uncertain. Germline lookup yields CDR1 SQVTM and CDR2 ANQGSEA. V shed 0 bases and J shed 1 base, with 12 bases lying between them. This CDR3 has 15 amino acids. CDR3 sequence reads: CSVEDRSPGNTEAFF. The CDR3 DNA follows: TGCAGCGTTGAAGATCGATCCCCAGGGAACACTGAAGCTTTCTTT.

The CDR3 loop reads CAISEGTGANEKLFF. Written as DNA, the CDR3 is TGTGCCATCAGTGAAGGGACAGGGGCTAATGAAAAACTGTTTTTT. The genes are TRBV10-3 and TRBJ1-4; 10 bases match TRBD1. The CDR3 is 15 residues long. Unmatched junction bases numbered 1, after V lost 3 bases and J lost 3 bases. Germline V gene data show CDR1 as ENHRY and CDR2 as SYGVKD.

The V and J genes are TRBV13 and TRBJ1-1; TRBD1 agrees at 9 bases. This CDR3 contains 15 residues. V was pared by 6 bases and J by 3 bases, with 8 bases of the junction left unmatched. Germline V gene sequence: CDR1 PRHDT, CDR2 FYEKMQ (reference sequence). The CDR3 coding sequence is TGTGCCAGCAGTTACCAAGGACAGGGGCACACTGAAGCTTTCTTT. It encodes CASSYQGQGHTEAFF.

CDR3 in DNA: TGTGCCAGCACCCTCGCCCAGGGAAACTATGGCTACACCTTC. Protein: CASTLAQGNYGYTF. The rearrangement uses TRBV11-2 and TRBJ1-2; D may be TRBD1 (5 bases). Per germline, CDR1 SGHAT and CDR2 FQNNGV. CDR3 length: 14 residues. V dropped 7 bases and J dropped 2 bases, with 14 bases sitting between them.

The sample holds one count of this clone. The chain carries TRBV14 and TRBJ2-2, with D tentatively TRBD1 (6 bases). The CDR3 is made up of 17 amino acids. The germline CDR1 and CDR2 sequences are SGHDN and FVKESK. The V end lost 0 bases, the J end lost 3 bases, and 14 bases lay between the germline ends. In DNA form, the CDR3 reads TGTGCCAGCAGCCAAGACGTCAGGGGAGTGGACACCGGGGAGCTGTTTTTT. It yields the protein CASSQDVRGVDTGELFF.

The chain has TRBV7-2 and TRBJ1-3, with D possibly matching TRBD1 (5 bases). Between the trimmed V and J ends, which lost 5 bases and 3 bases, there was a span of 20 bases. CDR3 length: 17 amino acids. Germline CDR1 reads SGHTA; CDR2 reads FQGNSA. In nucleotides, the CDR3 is TGTGCCAGCAGCCTTCTGGGGCAGGTGACGGGTGGAAACACCATATATTTT. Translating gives CASSLLGQVTGGNTIYF.

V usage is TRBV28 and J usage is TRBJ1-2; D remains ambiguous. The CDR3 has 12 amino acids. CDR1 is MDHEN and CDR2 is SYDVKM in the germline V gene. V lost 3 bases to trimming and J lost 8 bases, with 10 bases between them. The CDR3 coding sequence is TGTGCCAGCAGTTTCGGGGTAGAAGGCTACACCTTC. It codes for CASSFGVEGYTF.

The CDR3 DNA reads as TGTGCCAGCACCACCCTCGCAGGCCGGGGGGGCCATGGCTACACCTTC. As protein: CASTTLAGRGGHGYTF. The V and J genes are TRBV28 and TRBJ1-2, with D maybe TRBD1 (6 bases). The CDR3 runs to 16 residues. In germline, CDR1 is MDHEN, CDR2 SYDVKM. V was trimmed by 7 bases and J by 6 bases, leaving 24 bases between them.

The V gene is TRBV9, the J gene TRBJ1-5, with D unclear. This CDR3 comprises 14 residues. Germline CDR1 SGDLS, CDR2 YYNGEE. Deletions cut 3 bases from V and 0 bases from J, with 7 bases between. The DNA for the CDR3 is TGTGCCAGCAGCGCCGGGTATAGCAATCAGCCCCAGCATTTT. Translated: CASSAGYSNQPQHF.

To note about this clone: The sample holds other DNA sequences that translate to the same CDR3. The CDR3: CASSIGRNTEAFF. CDR3 DNA: TGTGCCAGTAGTATTGGCAGGAACACTGAAGCTTTCTTT. The gene calls are TRBV19 and TRBJ1-1; no reliable D call. CDR3 length: 13 amino acids. The germline V gene has CDR1 LNHDA and CDR2 SQIVND (reference sequence). With 3 bases removed from V and 1 base from J, the gap between germline ends came to 6 bases.

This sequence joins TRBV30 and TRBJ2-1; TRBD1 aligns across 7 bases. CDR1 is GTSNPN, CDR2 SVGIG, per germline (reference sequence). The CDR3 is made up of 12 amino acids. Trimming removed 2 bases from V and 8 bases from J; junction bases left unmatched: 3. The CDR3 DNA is TGTGCCTGGAGTTTACAGGGGTATGAGCAGTTCTTC. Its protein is CAWSLQGYEQFF.

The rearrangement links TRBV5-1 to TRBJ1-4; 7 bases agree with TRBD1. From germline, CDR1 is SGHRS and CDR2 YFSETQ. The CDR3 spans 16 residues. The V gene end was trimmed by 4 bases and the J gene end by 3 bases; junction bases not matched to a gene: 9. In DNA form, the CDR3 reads TGCGCCAGCAGCCGACAGGGAAGGGAGGCTAATGAAAAACTGTTTTTT. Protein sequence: CASSRQGREANEKLFF.

The chain's CDR3 is CASSQTSNTEAFF. CDR3 sequence (DNA): TGTGCCAGCAGCCAAACTTCAAACACTGAAGCTTTCTTT. The rearrangement joins TRBV16 to TRBJ1-1; D not certain. The CDR3 extends over 13 amino acids. Germline V lookup: CDR1 KGHSY, CDR2 FQNENV. V was pared by 2 bases and J by 2 bases, with 6 bases between.

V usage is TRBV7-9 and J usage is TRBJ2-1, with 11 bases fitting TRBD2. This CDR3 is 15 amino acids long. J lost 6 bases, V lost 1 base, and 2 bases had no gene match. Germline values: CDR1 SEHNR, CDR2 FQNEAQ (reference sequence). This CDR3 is CASSLELAGANEQFF. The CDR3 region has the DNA TGTGCCAGCAGCTTAGAACTAGCGGGGGCCAATGAGCAGTTCTTC. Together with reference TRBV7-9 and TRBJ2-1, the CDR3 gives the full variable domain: DTGVSQNPRHKITKRGQNVTFRCDPISEHNRLYWYRQTLGQGPEFLTYFQNEAQLEKSRLLSDRFSAERPKGSFSTLEIQRTEQGDSAMYLCASSLELAGANEQFFGPGTRLTVL.

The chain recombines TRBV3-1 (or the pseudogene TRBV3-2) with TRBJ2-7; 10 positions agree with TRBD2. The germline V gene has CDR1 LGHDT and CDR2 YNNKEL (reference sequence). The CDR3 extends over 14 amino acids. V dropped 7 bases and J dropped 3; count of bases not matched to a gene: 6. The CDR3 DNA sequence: TGTGCCAGCACCCTAACTAGCGGGGACTACGAGCAGTACTTC. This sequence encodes CASTLTSGDYEQYF.

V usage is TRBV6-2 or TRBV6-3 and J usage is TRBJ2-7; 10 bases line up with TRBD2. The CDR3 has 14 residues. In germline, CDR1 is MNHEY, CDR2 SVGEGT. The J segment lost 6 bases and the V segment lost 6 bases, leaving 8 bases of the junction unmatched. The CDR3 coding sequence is TGTGCCAGCAGACCTACTAGCGGGACCGGCGAGCAGTACTTC. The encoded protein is CASRPTSGTGEQYF.